This note documents a single T cell receptor beta chain sequence. In the source study's methods: Reference gene primer amplification yielded estimated nucleated cell counts. Assay used: immunoSEQ multiplex PCR; TCRdb lists only in-frame clones, some missing. V, J and clone size derive from that table, while D and trimming were established from the DNA sequence. The sample has about 250,000 clones, 86% seen once. V shed 6 bases and J 4 bases; nucleotides not matched to a gene: 11. From germline, CDR1 is LNHDA and CDR2 SQIVND (reference sequence). The CDR3 consists of 16 residues. This entry comes from a study of blood T cell repertoires in COVID-19.

The chain combines TRBV19 with TRBJ2-3; TRBD1 matches 9 bases. The origin of this receptor is a man between 40 and 49 years old who had recovered from COVID-19. Sequenced sample: PBMCs or T cells enriched from blood (not recorded which). DNA of the CDR3: TGTGCCAGTAGAAGTTTCGGAACAGGGGGCGCAGATACGCAGTATTTT. Translated: CASRSFGTGGADTQYF.